The 14 T cell receptor beta chains presented below share a single source sample, sequenced in a study of blood T cell repertoires in COVID-19. Sequenced by immunoSEQ multiplex PCR; TCRdb stores in-frame clones only, minus some. This sample has approximately 260,000 clones; just under 90% occur once, and the top ten carry approximately 2%. Source material: PBMCs or T cells enriched from blood (not recorded which). These receptors all stem from a woman aged 55-70 years who had recovered from COVID-19.

This clone was seen only once. The rearrangement uses TRBV9 and TRBJ2-3; 8 bases map to TRBD2. This CDR3 comprises 15 residues. Germline V gives CDR1 SGDLS, CDR2 YYNGEE. V lost 2 bases, J lost 1 base, and 3 bases stayed unmatched. For the CDR3, the DNA is TGTGCCAGCAGCGTCACTAGCGGCCGCACAGATACGCAGTATTTT. Translating it yields CASSVTSGRTDTQYF.

This sequence joins TRBV9 and TRBJ1-1; TRBD1 is a possible D gene (5 bases). Germline V gene data show CDR1 as SGDLS and CDR2 as YYNGEE. This CDR3 contains 12 residues. V lost 4 bases, J lost 10 bases, and 14 bases lay in between. The CDR3 DNA is TGTGCCAGCAGCCGGGGGGGATATGGAGCTTTCTTT. Its protein product is CASSRGGYGAFF.

The chain has TRBV6-1 and TRBJ2-1; D is unclear. The V gene's germline CDR1 is MNHNS and CDR2 SASEGT. This CDR3 has 11 residues. Trimming shortened V by 3 bases and J by 10 bases, and 7 bases separated the two germline ends. The CDR3 bases are TGTGCCAGCAGTGATAACGGGGAGCAGTTCTTC. Amino acids: CASSDNGEQFF.

The chain carries TRBV10-3 and TRBJ1-1, with TRBD1 matching over 7 bases. The CDR3 totals 14 residues. V lost 10 bases to trimming and J lost 3 bases; unmatched junction nucleotides: 11. Germline CDR1 is ENHRY and CDR2 is SYGVKD. This CDR3 is CASASGQTYTEAFF. The CDR3 DNA sequence: TGTGCCAGCGCGTCGGGACAGACTTACACTGAAGCTTTCTTT.

This chain links TRBV5-4 with TRBJ2-7; TRBD1 aligns across 10 bases. The J segment lost 6 bases and the V segment lost 3 bases, leaving 6 bases of the junction unmatched. This CDR3 has 14 residues. Germline CDR1 and CDR2: SGHNT and YYREEE (reference sequence). Here the CDR3 reads CASSSGTGVPEQYF. In nucleotides, the CDR3 is TGTGCCAGCAGCTCCGGGACAGGGGTTCCCGAGCAGTACTTC.

This chain joins TRBV7-3 and TRBJ1-2; possibly TRBD1 for D (5 bases). V was trimmed by 1 base and J by 5 bases, leaving 8 bases between them. This CDR3 contains 13 residues. The germline V gene encodes CDR1 SGHTA and CDR2 FQGTGA. CDR3 nucleotides: TGTGCCAGCAGCTTAATTGGGGGGTATGGCTACACCTTC. It is translated as CASSLIGGYGYTF.

This rearrangement joins TRBV3-1 (or the pseudogene TRBV3-2) to TRBJ2-1; weak D call: TRBD2 (6 bases). The CDR3 is 14 residues long. Trimming left V 5 bases short and J 1 base short, with 9 bases between. CDR1 is LGHDT, CDR2 YNNKEL, per germline (reference sequence). CDR3 sequence (DNA): TGTGCCAGCAGCGGGGGGTTGTCCTACAATGAGCAGTTCTTC. This codes for CASSGGLSYNEQFF.

The chain combines TRBV18 with TRBJ1-1; D may be TRBD1 (6 bases). Deletions cut 5 bases from V and 0 bases from J, with 19 bases between. The CDR3 is made up of 17 amino acids. The germline V gene has CDR1 KGHSH and CDR2 LQKENI. DNA of the CDR3: TGTGCCAGCTCATCCTACCTCGGAGGACAGCTGAACACTGAAGCTTTCTTT. Protein: CASSSYLGGQLNTEAFF.

This rearrangement joins TRBV5-6 to TRBJ1-2; weak D call: TRBD1 (5 bases). The CDR3 covers 13 residues. Trimming cost V 2 bases and J 6 bases, with 11 bases left between them. Germline assignment: CDR1 SGHDT and CDR2 YYEEEE. The CDR3 coding sequence is TGTGCCAGCAGCTTCCAGGGAGGCGATGGCTACACCTTC. Its translation: CASSFQGGDGYTF.

The gene calls are TRBV5-1 and TRBJ2-7, with 7 bases lining up with TRBD1. V shed 9 bases and J 5 bases; nucleotides not matched to a gene: 14. The CDR3 is 14 residues long. Germline assignment: CDR1 SGHRS and CDR2 YFSETQ. The chain's CDR3 is CATTKGQPGDEQYF. The CDR3, as DNA: TGCGCCACCACTAAGGGACAGCCGGGCGACGAGCAGTACTTC.

The chain carries TRBV7-9 and TRBJ2-5; 12 nucleotides line up with TRBD2. Germline trimming cut 1 base from V and 2 bases from J; bases unmatched to any gene: 5. The CDR3 sequence is 17 residues long. Germline CDR1 SEHNR, CDR2 FQNEAQ (reference sequence). CDR3 coding DNA: TGTGCCAGCAGCTTAGGACTAGCGGGAGTAGGGCAAGAGACCCAGTACTTC. This sequence encodes CASSLGLAGVGQETQYF.

The chain carries TRBV2 and TRBJ2-7, with TRBD2 matching over 8 bases. Germline V CDR1 and CDR2: SNHLY, FYNNEI. The CDR3 is 15 amino acids. V was pared by 5 bases and J by 3 bases, with 9 bases of the junction left unmatched. CDR3 region: CASSTEGSGIYEQYF. Written as DNA, the CDR3 is TGTGCCAGCAGTACCGAGGGTAGCGGGATCTACGAGCAGTACTTC.

The chain links TRBV27 to TRBJ2-2, with 8 bases matching TRBD1. The CDR3 length is 15 residues. In germline, CDR1 is MNHEY, CDR2 SMNVEV (reference sequence). Trimming removed 4 bases from V and 4 bases from J; junction bases left unmatched: 5. Written as DNA, the CDR3 is TGTGCCAGCAGTTCGACAGGGGTATCCACCGGGGAGCTGTTTTTT. Amino acids: CASSSTGVSTGELFF.

J is TRBJ2-2 and V is TRBV5-8, with 9 bases that match TRBD1. CDR1 and CDR2 from the germline V gene are SGHTS and YDEGEE. The junction had 8 bases not matched to a gene; V was cut back by 4 bases and J by 4 bases. This CDR3 is built from 16 residues. The CDR3 DNA is TGTGCCAGCAGCCCCACAGGGGGCCGTGGCACCGGGGAGCTGTTTTTT. Translating it yields CASSPTGGRGTGELFF.